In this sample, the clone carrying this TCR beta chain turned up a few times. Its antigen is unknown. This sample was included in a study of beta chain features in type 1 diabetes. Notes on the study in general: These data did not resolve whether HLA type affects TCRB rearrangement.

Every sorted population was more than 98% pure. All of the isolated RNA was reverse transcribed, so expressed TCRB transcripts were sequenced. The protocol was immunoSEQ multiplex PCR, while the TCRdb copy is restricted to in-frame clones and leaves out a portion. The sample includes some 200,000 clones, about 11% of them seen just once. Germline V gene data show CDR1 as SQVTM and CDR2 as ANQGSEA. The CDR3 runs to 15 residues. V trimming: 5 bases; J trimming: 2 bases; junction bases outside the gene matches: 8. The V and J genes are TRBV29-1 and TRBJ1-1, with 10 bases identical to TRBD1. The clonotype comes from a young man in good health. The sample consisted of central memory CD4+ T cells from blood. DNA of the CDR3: TGCAGCGTTTCACCGGGACAGGGGATCAACACTGAAGCTTTCTTT. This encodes CSVSPGQGINTEAFF.